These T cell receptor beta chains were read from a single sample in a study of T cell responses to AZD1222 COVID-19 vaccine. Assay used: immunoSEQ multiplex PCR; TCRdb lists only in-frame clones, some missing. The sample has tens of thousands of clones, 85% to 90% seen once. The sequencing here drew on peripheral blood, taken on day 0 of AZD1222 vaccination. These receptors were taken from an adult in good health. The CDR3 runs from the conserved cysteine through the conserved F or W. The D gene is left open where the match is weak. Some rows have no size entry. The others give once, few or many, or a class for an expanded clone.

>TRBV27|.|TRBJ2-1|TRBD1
CASSPSTGAYNEQFF
TGTGCCAGCAGTCCCTCAACAGGGGCCTACAATGAGCAGTTCTTC
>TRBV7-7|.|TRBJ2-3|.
CASSLSPSTDTQYF
TGTGCTAGCAGCTTAAGTCCGAGCACAGATACGCAGTATTTT
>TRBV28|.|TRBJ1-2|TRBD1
CASSFPAGTGEEYGYTF
TGTGCCAGCAGCTTCCCCGCCGGGACAGGGGAGGAGTATGGCTACACCTTC
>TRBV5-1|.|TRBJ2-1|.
CASSLVGVTGSYNEQFF
TGCGCCAGCAGCTTGGTTGGGGTTACGGGGTCCTACAATGAGCAGTTCTTC
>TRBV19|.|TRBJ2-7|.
CASSTADSRYEQYF
TGTGCCAGTAGTACCGCGGACAGTCGTTACGAGCAGTACTTC
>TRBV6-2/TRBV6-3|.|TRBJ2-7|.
CASSYGPEQYF
TGTGCCAGCAGTTACGGTCCCGAGCAGTACTTC
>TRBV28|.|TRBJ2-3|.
CASSVGGGGITDTQYF
TGTGCCAGCAGCGTAGGGGGAGGAGGGATCACAGATACGCAGTATTTT
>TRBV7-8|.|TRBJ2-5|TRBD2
CASSSRTSGSQETQYF
TGTGCCAGCAGCTCAAGGACTAGCGGGAGCCAAGAGACCCAGTACTTC
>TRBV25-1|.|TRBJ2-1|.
CASSLTTGEASYNEQFF
TGTGCCAGCAGCCTAACCACGGGGGAAGCATCCTACAATGAGCAGTTCTTC
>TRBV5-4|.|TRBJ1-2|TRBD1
CASSFGQGLGYGYTF
TGTGCCAGCAGCTTTGGACAGGGCCTAGGCTATGGCTACACCTTC
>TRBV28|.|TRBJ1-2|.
CASSLLEGTGYGYTF
TGTGCCAGCAGTTTATTGGAGGGTACCGGCTATGGCTACACCTTC
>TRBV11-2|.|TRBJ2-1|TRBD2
CASSSDERGNNEQFF
TGTGCCAGCAGCTCTGACGAGCGGGGAAACAATGAGCAGTTCTTC
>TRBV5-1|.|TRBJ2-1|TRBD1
CASSIERTGDEQFF
TGCGCCAGCAGCATAGAGCGTACAGGGGATGAGCAGTTCTTC
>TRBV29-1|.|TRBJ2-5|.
CSLGWEETQYF
TGCAGCCTAGGATGGGAAGAGACCCAGTACTTC
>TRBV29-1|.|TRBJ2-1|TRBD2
CSVDRSGLAGGNEQFF
TGCAGCGTTGATCGATCTGGGCTAGCGGGAGGGAATGAGCAGTTCTTC
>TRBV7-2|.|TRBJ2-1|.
CASSPLGKVDEQFF
TGTGCCAGCAGCCCACTGGGGAAGGTCGATGAGCAGTTCTTC
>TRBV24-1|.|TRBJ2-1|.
CATRTGDNEQFF
TGTGCCACCAGAACAGGAGACAATGAGCAGTTCTTC
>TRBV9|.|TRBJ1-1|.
CASSAENTEAFF
TGTGCCAGCAGCGCCGAGAACACTGAAGCTTTCTTT
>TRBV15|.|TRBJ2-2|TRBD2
CATSIGGFSGELFF
TGTGCCACCAGCATCGGGGGGTTCTCCGGGGAGCTGTTTTTT
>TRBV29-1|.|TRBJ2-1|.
CSVESGTEMGEQFF
TGCAGCGTTGAAAGCGGGACAGAGATGGGTGAGCAGTTCTTC
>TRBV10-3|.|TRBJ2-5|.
CAISSHFSGQETQYF
TGTGCCATCAGTTCCCATTTTAGCGGACAAGAGACCCAGTACTTC
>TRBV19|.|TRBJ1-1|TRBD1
CASRDRGRIEAFF
TGTGCCAGCCGGGACAGGGGGCGGATTGAAGCTTTCTTT
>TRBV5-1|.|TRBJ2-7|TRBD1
CASSFLPTGGAREQYF
TGCGCCAGCAGCTTTCTTCCGACAGGGGGGGCGAGAGAGCAGTACTTC
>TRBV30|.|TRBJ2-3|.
CAWGRRSTDTQYF
TGTGCCTGGGGGCGGAGAAGCACAGATACGCAGTATTTT
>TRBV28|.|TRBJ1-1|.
CASSLSTNTEAFF
TGTGCCAGCAGTTTATCGACGAACACTGAAGCTTTCTTT
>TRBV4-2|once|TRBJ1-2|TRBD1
CASSQAPGQVNYGYTF
TGTGCCAGCAGCCAAGCCCCCGGACAGGTTAACTATGGCTACACCTTC
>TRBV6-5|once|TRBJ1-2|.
CASSYSTGFYLYGYTF
TGTGCCAGCAGTTACTCGACCGGATTCTACCTCTATGGCTACACCTTC
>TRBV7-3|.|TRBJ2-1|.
CASSFTAGSNEQFF
TGTGCCAGCAGCTTTACGGCAGGGAGCAATGAGCAGTTCTTC
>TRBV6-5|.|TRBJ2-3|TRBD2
CASSSGTSGGTDTQYF
TGTGCCAGCAGTTCCGGGACTAGCGGGGGCACAGATACGCAGTATTTT
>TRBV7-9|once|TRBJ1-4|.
CASSSPRTATNEKLFF
TGTGCCAGCAGCTCCCCTCGGACAGCAACTAATGAAAAACTGTTTTTT
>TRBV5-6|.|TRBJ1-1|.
CASSLDSLVTEAFF
TGTGCCAGCAGCTTGGACAGCCTGGTCACTGAAGCTTTCTTT
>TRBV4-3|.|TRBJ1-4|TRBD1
CASSQGPGQGARGGEKLFF
TGCGCCAGCAGCCAAGGACCGGGACAGGGGGCGCGTGGGGGTGAAAAACTGTTTTTT
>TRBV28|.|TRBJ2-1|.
CASSLLETYNEQFF
TGTGCCAGCAGTTTACTAGAGACCTACAATGAGCAGTTCTTC
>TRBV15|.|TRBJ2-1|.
CATSRGGFGGSFNNEQFF
TGTGCCACCAGCAGGGGTGGGTTTGGCGGGTCCTTCAACAATGAGCAGTTCTTC
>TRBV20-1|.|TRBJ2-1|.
CSAWENEQFF
TGCAGTGCCTGGGAAAATGAGCAGTTCTTC
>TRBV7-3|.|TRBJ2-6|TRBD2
CASSPPGGAGANVLTF
TGTGCCAGCAGCCCCCCGGGGGGGGCTGGGGCCAACGTCCTGACTTTC
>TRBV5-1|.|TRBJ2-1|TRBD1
CASSSTGQGTNEQFF
TGCGCCAGCAGCTCAACGGGACAGGGGACAAATGAGCAGTTCTTC
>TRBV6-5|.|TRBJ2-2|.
CASSISGGPGELFF
TGTGCCAGCAGCATTTCCGGGGGGCCCGGGGAGCTGTTTTTT
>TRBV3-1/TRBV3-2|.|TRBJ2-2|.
CASSQIGSGANTGELFF
TGTGCCAGCAGCCAAATCGGTAGCGGCGCGAACACCGGGGAGCTGTTTTTT
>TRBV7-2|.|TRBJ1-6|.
CASSLIGQRSPLHF
TGTGCCAGCAGCTTAATAGGACAGCGATCACCCCTCCACTTT
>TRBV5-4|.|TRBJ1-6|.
CASSLEQGNSPLHF
TGTGCCAGCAGCTTGGAACAGGGAAATTCACCCCTCCACTTT
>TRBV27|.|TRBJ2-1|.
CASSVSHEQFF
TGTGCCAGCAGTGTCAGCCATGAGCAGTTCTTC
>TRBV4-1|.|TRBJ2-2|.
CASSQVLGAEKNTGELFF
TGCGCCAGCAGCCAAGTCTTAGGAGCGGAGAAGAACACCGGGGAGCTGTTTTTT
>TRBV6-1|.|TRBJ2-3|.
CASSEKGPLRNTQYF
TGTGCCAGCAGTGAAAAGGGGCCCCTCAGAAATACGCAGTATTTT
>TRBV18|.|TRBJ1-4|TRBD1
CASSPGQTNEKLFF
TGTGCCAGCTCACCGGGACAGACTAATGAAAAACTGTTTTTT
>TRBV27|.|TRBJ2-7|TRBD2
CASSTLAEISYEQYF
TGTGCCAGCAGCACACTAGCGGAGATCTCCTACGAGCAGTACTTC
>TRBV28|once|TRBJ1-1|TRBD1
CASSSNRGGTEAFF
TGTGCCAGCAGTTCAAACAGGGGGGGGACTGAAGCTTTCTTT
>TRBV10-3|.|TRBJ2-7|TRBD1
CAISPGQESSYEQYF
TGTGCCATCAGCCCGGGACAGGAATCCTCCTACGAGCAGTACTTC
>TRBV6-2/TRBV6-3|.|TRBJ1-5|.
CASSYPKGSGNQPQHF
TGTGCCAGCAGTTACCCTAAGGGATCGGGCAATCAGCCCCAGCATTTT
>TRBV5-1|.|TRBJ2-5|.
CASSQTVNRAQETQYF
TGCGCCAGCAGCCAAACGGTTAACAGGGCCCAAGAGACCCAGTACTTC